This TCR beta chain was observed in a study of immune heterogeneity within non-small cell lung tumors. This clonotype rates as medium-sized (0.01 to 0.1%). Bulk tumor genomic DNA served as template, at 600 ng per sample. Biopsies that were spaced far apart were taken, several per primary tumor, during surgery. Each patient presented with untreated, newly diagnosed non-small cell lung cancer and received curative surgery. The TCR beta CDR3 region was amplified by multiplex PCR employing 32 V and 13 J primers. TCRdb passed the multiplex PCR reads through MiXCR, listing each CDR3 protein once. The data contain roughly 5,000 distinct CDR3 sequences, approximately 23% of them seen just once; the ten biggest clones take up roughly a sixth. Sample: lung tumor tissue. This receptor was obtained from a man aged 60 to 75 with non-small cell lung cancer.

The CDR3 sequence is CASSFGTHEQYF. CDR3 coding DNA: TGTGCCAGCAGCTTTGGCACCCACGAGCAGTACTTC. The chain links TRBV7-9 to TRBJ2-7; no clear D gene. Germline CDR1 and CDR2: SEHNR and FQNEAQ (reference sequence). There are 12 residues in the CDR3. V was pared by 3 bases and J by 5 bases, with 8 bases between.